The clone carrying this T cell receptor beta chain was recorded at least ten times. The V gene end was trimmed by 6 bases and the J gene end by 2 bases; junction bases not matched to a gene: 11. Germline loops: CDR1 MNHEY, CDR2 SVGAGI. The CDR3 has 17 residues. Carrying unique molecular identifiers, the cDNA also gained a universal primer site through template switching. TCRdb called the 5' RACE reads again in MiXCR, with one record for every CDR3 protein. The table shows 150,000 or so distinct CDR3 sequences, with around 3.4% occurring only once. The sample originates from a study of identical twins. Each donor was a healthy Caucasian.

The receptor was derived from a man between 18 and 35 years old in good health. V is TRBV6-5 and J is TRBJ2-1; 9 positions match TRBD2. The sequenced sample consisted of memory T cells sorted from blood. The CDR3 is CASSYSGRANTYNEQFF. CDR3 nucleotides: TGTGCCAGCAGCTATAGCGGGAGAGCTAACACCTACAATGAGCAGTTCTTC.